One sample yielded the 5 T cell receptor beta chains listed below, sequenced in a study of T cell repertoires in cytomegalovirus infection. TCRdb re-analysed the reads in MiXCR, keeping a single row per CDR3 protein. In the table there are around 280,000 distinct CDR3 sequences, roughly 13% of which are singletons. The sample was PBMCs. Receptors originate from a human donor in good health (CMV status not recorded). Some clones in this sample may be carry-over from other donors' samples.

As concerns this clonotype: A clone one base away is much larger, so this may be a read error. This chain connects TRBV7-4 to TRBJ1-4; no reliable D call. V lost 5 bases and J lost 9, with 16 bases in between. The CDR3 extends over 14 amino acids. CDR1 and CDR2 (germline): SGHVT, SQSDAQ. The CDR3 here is CASSPGSVGKKLFF. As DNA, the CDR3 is TGTGCCAGCAGCCCTGGGTCAGTGGGTAAAAAACTGTTTTTT.

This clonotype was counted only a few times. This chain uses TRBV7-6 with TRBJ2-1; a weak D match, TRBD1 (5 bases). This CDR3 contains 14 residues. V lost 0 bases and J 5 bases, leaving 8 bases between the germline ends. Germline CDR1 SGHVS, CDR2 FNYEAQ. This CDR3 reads CASSLAPGHNEQFF. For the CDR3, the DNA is TGTGCCAGCAGCTTAGCGCCAGGGCACAATGAGCAGTTCTTC.

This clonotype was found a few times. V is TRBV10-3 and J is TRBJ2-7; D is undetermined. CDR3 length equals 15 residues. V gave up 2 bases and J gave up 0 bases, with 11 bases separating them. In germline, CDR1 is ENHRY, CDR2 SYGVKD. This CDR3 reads CAISENPGSSYEQYF. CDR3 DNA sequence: TGTGCCATCAGTGAGAATCCGGGTAGCTCCTACGAGCAGTACTTC.

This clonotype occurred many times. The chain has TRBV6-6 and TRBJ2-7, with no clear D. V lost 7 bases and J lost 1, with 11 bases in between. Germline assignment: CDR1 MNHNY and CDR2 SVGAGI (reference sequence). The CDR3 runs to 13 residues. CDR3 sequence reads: CASNAVKSYEQYF. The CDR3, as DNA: TGTGCCAGCAATGCGGTAAAGTCCTACGAGCAGTACTTC.

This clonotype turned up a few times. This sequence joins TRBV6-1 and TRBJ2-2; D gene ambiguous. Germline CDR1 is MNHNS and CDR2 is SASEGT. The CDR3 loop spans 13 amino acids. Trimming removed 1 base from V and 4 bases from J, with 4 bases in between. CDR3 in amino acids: CASSEVSTGELFF. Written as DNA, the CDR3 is TGTGCCAGCAGTGAAGTTAGCACCGGGGAGCTGTTTTTT.